The sequence of this T cell receptor (beta chain) was determined in a study of T-cell reconstitution after alpha-beta-depleted transplantation in children. Preparation of the TCRbeta library was carried out with unique molecular identifiers. MiXCR, applied by TCRdb to the PCR reads, yields one record per CDR3 protein. The repertoire holds about 610,000 distinct CDR3 sequences, with over 9.5% as singletons. A few counts support this clonotype. Unmatched junction bases numbered 20, after V lost 5 bases and J lost 6 bases. Germline assignment: CDR1 SGHAT and CDR2 FQNNGV. The CDR3 has 19 amino acids. This sequence originates from a human donor who donated a stem cell graft to a child with acute myeloid leukemia. The V and J genes are TRBV11-2 and TRBJ2-1; 9 positions agree with TRBD2. This specimen consisted of PBMCs from the stem cell graft donor, obtained from the stem cell graft. As DNA, the CDR3 is TGTGCCAGCAGCCCCCGGGGACGGGTAGCGGGAGAAACCCCCAATGAGCAGTTCTTC. It specifies CASSPRGRVAGETPNEQFF.